Following are 6 T cell receptor beta chains from one sample sequenced in a study of breast tumors, draining lymph nodes, adjacent tissues. MiXCR, applied by TCRdb to the multiplex PCR reads, yields one record per CDR3 protein. The sample includes about 12,000 distinct CDR3 sequences, 53% of them seen just once. The sequencing sample was made of breast tumor tissue. These receptor sequences come from a female donor with breast cancer. Some clones in this sample may be carry-over from other donors' samples.

The chain has TRBV7-9 and TRBJ2-2; TRBD2 agrees at 7 bases. This CDR3 has 15 residues. Trimming removed 1 base from V and 7 bases from J; junction bases left unmatched: 6. CDR1 SEHNR and CDR2 FQNEAQ come from the germline V gene (reference sequence). The CDR3 DNA follows: TGTGCCAGCAGCTTAGTTGAGCGGGGTGACGGGGAGCTGTTTTTT. It specifies CASSLVERGDGELFF.

Comment on this clonotype: The junction shows a germline mismatch at one end, possibly a read error. The chain carries TRBV20-1 and TRBJ2-1; 7 positions match TRBD1. The germline V gene has CDR1 DFQATT and CDR2 SNEGSKA (reference sequence). This CDR3 region has 12 residues. CDR3: CSAWDSYNEPFF. The CDR3 nucleotides are TGCAGTGCTTGGGACAGCTACAATGAGCCGTTCTTC.

This clonotype was detected only once. The chain joins TRBV20-1 to TRBJ1-4; 11 nucleotides align to TRBD1. Germline V lookup: CDR1 DFQATT, CDR2 SNEGSKA (reference sequence). V trimming: 5 bases; J trimming: 7 bases; junction bases outside the gene matches: 3. The CDR3 is 13 amino acids. CDR3 sequence reads: CSAGQGAGEKLFF. In DNA form, the CDR3 reads TGCAGTGCTGGACAGGGGGCTGGTGAAAAACTGTTTTTT.

Regarding this clonotype: A much bigger clone sits one base away, suggesting this may be a read error. The chain links TRBV9 to TRBJ2-1, with TRBD2 matching over 8 bases. CDR1 is SGDLS and CDR2 is YYNGEE in the germline V gene. This CDR3 contains 13 residues. The CDR3 reads CASGVGPGGEQFF. The CDR3 DNA reads as TGTGCCAGCGGCGTAGGTCCGGGAGGGGAGCAGTTCTTC.

The chain carries TRBV4-3 and TRBJ1-4; D call uncertain. Germline V gives CDR1 LGHNA, CDR2 YSLEER. Trimming cost V 3 bases and J 8 bases, with 13 bases left between them. The CDR3 is 14 residues long. The chain's CDR3 is CASSHAEGGEKLFF. The CDR3 DNA reads as TGCGCCAGCAGCCACGCCGAAGGAGGGGAAAAACTGTTTTTT.

This clonotype was observed once. The CDR3 DNA is TGCGCCAGCAGCTCACTACGGGCGGAGTCCTACGAGCAGTACTTC. Amino acids: CASSSLRAESYEQYF. The chain recombines TRBV5-1 with TRBJ2-7; D not certain. The germline V and J ends were trimmed by 3 bases and 1 base, with 14 bases remaining between them. The CDR3 runs to 15 residues. The germline V gene has CDR1 SGHRS and CDR2 YFSETQ.